This passage covers 27 T cell receptor beta chains from one sample sequenced in a study of OX40 agonist ivuxolimab in advanced cancers. TCRdb's table, derived via immunoSEQ multiplex PCR, lists solely in-frame clones and lacks some. The sample has around 48,000 clones, approximately 83% seen once. The source material was CD4+ or CD8+ T cells sorted from blood, sampled in a trial of the OX40 agonist ivuxolimab. The receptor source for this set is an adult with an advanced solid tumor such as melanoma, head and neck, liver or kidney cancer.

V usage is TRBV6-5 and J usage is TRBJ1-1; D is ambiguous. The CDR3 runs 13 residues. The ends were cut back, 5 bases at V and 4 bases at J, with 11 bases in the middle. In germline, CDR1 is MNHEY, CDR2 SVGAGI. This chain's CDR3 is CASSQSWGTEAFF. For the CDR3, the DNA is TGTGCCAGCAGTCAAAGTTGGGGCACTGAAGCTTTCTTT.

J is TRBJ2-7 and V is TRBV5-4; 8 nucleotides match TRBD1. Per germline, CDR1 SGHNT and CDR2 YYREEE (reference sequence). The CDR3 loop spans 15 amino acids. The V segment lost 0 bases and the J segment 3 bases; nucleotides outside the gene matches: 5. CDR3 in DNA: TGTGCCAGCAGCTTGGCCGTGGGACAGGTCTACGAGCAGTACTTC. This codes for CASSLAVGQVYEQYF.

The V and J genes are TRBV5-1 and TRBJ2-5; 16 bases line up with TRBD2. Germline lookup yields CDR1 SGHRS and CDR2 YFSETQ. This CDR3 is 16 amino acids long. V lost 4 bases to trimming and J lost 3 bases; unmatched junction nucleotides: 3. The CDR3 region is CASSPGLAGGKETQYF. CDR3 bases: TGCGCCAGCAGCCCGGGACTAGCGGGGGGGAAAGAGACCCAGTACTTC.

The V gene is TRBV5-5, the J gene TRBJ1-6, with 7 bases that match TRBD1. Germline values: CDR1 SGHKS, CDR2 YYEKEE (reference sequence). Trimming cost V 3 bases and J 9 bases; bases outside gene matches: 9. The CDR3 sequence is 15 residues long. The CDR3 loop reads CASSWITGEPSPLHF. CDR3 nucleotides: TGTGCCAGCAGCTGGATTACAGGGGAACCTTCACCCCTCCACTTT.

This clone has just one count. The gene calls are TRBV5-5 and TRBJ2-7; D is perhaps TRBD1 (5 bases). CDR3 length equals 14 residues. Trimming took 2 bases from V and 4 from J, leaving 13 bases between them. Germline V lookup: CDR1 SGHKS, CDR2 YYEKEE (reference sequence). The CDR3 nucleotides are TGTGCCAGCAGCTTTTTGCCAGGGAAATACGAGCAGTACTTC. It yields the protein CASSFLPGKYEQYF.

The rearrangement links TRBV11-2 to TRBJ1-4, with a weak D call TRBD1 (5 bases). The CDR3 sequence is 13 residues long. The V end was cut by 0 bases, the J end by 7 bases, with 6 bases between. Germline assignment: CDR1 SGHAT and CDR2 FQNNGV. The chain's CDR3 is CASSLDRVEKLFF. The CDR3 nucleotides read TGTGCCAGCAGCTTAGACAGGGTTGAAAAACTGTTTTTT.

This rearrangement joins TRBV7-2 to TRBJ2-7; the D call may be TRBD1 or TRBD2 (5 bases each). Trimming pared 1 base from V and 3 bases from J, leaving 13 bases between. The germline V gene encodes CDR1 SGHTA and CDR2 FQGNSA. CDR3 length equals 15 residues. CDR3 sequence (DNA): TGTGCCAGCAGCTTAGGACCGGGGCAGGGCTACGAGCAGTACTTC. Translation: CASSLGPGQGYEQYF.

The genes are TRBV11-2 and TRBJ2-7, with 8 bases lining up with TRBD2. CDR1 and CDR2 from the germline V gene are SGHAT and FQNNGV. V trimming: 5 bases; J trimming: 6 bases; junction bases outside the gene matches: 9. The CDR3 spans 14 residues. The CDR3 is CASSPNFGGGEQYF. CDR3 in DNA: TGTGCCAGCAGCCCTAACTTCGGGGGGGGCGAGCAGTACTTC.

Details on this clone: An end of the junction differs from the germline gene, which may be a read error. At the DNA level, this CDR3 is encoded by other sequences in the same sample as well. This sequence joins TRBV7-7 and TRBJ1-4; D perhaps matches TRBD1 (5 bases). The CDR3 is 14 amino acids. CDR1 and CDR2 from the germline V gene are SSHAT and FNYEAQ (reference sequence). The CDR3 DNA follows: TGTGCTAGCAGCTTCCTGGGGGAAAGAGAAAAGCTGTTTTTT. Protein sequence: CASSFLGEREKLFF.

The chain employs TRBV7-2 and TRBJ2-1; tentative D call: TRBD2 (7 bases). The germline CDR1 and CDR2 sequences are SGHTA and FQGNSA. The CDR3 runs to 16 residues. The V and J ends lost 2 bases and 5 bases respectively, with 16 bases between them. The CDR3 nucleotides read TGTGCCAGCAGCTTATCGGCGGGGGCGGGGGACAATGAGCAGTTCTTC. Its translation: CASSLSAGAGDNEQFF.

V usage is TRBV29-1 and J usage is TRBJ1-2; possible D gene TRBD1, 5 bases. CDR1 and CDR2 (germline): SQVTM, ANQGSEA. The germline V and J ends were trimmed by 6 bases and 2 bases, with 13 bases remaining between them. This CDR3 contains 13 residues. CDR3 DNA sequence: TGCAGCGTCTCGGGACGTACAAACTATGGCTACACCTTC. This codes for CSVSGRTNYGYTF.

This sequence joins TRBV4-3 and TRBJ2-3; 9 bases line up with TRBD2. Germline loops: CDR1 LGHNA, CDR2 YSLEER. The CDR3 consists of 15 residues. Trimming removed 0 bases from V and 8 bases from J; junction bases left unmatched: 6. CDR3 residues: CASSQDLAGSSTQYF. The CDR3 DNA is TGCGCCAGCAGCCAAGATCTAGCGGGGTCCTCTACGCAGTATTTT.

The chain employs TRBV18 and TRBJ2-2; D gene uncertain. V lost 1 base and J lost 3, with 9 bases in between. Germline values: CDR1 KGHSH, CDR2 LQKENI. The length of the CDR3 is 15 residues. CDR3 sequence (DNA): TGTGCCAGCTCACCACAAAACACGTACACCGGGGAGCTGTTTTTT. This sequence encodes CASSPQNTYTGELFF.

J is TRBJ1-1 and V is TRBV27, with D unclear. CDR3 length: 16 amino acids. V lost 8 bases, J lost 0 bases, and 19 bases lay in between. The germline gives CDR1 MNHEY, CDR2 SMNVEV (reference sequence). Written as DNA, the CDR3 is TGTGCCAGCCGTAACGAACCAGGAATCATGAACACTGAAGCTTTCTTT. Translated: CASRNEPGIMNTEAFF.

This clone has just one count. The chain employs TRBV5-5 and TRBJ1-4, with a weak D call TRBD1 (5 bases). CDR1 is SGHKS, CDR2 YYEKEE, per germline (reference sequence). V was shortened by 2 bases and J by 8 bases, with 13 bases between the two germline ends. The CDR3 sequence is 14 residues long. The CDR3 sequence: CASSFGGRGEKLFF. CDR3 in DNA: TGTGCCAGCAGCTTTGGAGGGCGGGGGGAAAAACTGTTTTTT.

The chain employs TRBV11-2 and TRBJ2-1, with a tentative D call TRBD1 (6 bases). Germline assignment: CDR1 SGHAT and CDR2 FQNNGV. The CDR3 loop spans 13 amino acids. V was pared by 2 bases and J by 8 bases, with 10 bases between. CDR3 sequence reads: CASSLSKGDEQFF. CDR3 DNA: TGTGCCAGCAGCTTAAGTAAGGGGGATGAGCAGTTCTTC.

This clone was counted once. The chain couples TRBV5-6 to TRBJ1-6; no clear D. The CDR3 has 16 residues. Germline assignment: CDR1 SGHDT and CDR2 YYEEEE. V dropped 1 base and J dropped 0 bases, with 8 bases sitting between them. For the CDR3, the DNA is TGTGCCAGCAGCTTGTGGGCTCTCTCCTATAATTCACCCCTCCACTTT. Amino acid sequence: CASSLWALSYNSPLHF.

The chain employs TRBV5-6 and TRBJ1-1; D is unclear. Germline CDR1 reads SGHDT; CDR2 reads YYEEEE. Trimming took 2 bases from V and 0 from J, leaving 8 bases between them. The CDR3 runs to 14 residues. The CDR3 here is CASSLSLMNTEAFF. The CDR3 nucleotides read TGTGCCAGCAGCTTAAGCCTCATGAACACTGAAGCTTTCTTT.

This chain's CDR3 is CASKRGPMNTEAFF. In DNA form, the CDR3 reads TGTGCCAGCAAGAGGGGGCCCATGAACACTGAAGCTTTCTTT. This chain links TRBV6-1 with TRBJ1-1; 7 nucleotides line up with TRBD1. The V gene end was trimmed by 7 bases and the J gene end by 0 bases; junction bases not matched to a gene: 5. The CDR3 length is 14 residues. Looked up from germline, CDR1 is MNHNS and CDR2 is SASEGT.

This chain connects TRBV19 to TRBJ1-5, with D maybe TRBD1 (5 bases). This CDR3 spans 18 amino acids. Germline-derived CDR1 and CDR2 are LNHDA and SQIVND (reference sequence). The germline V and J ends were trimmed by 5 bases and 2 bases, with 22 bases remaining between them. The CDR3 DNA reads TGTGCCAGTAGTTTCTTCCGAGGGACCTACTTAGGCAATCAGCCCCAGCATTTT. The encoded protein is CASSFFRGTYLGNQPQHF.

The sample holds one count of this clone. The V gene is TRBV19, the J gene TRBJ1-4, with TRBD1 as a possible D gene (6 bases). Germline V gene data show CDR1 as LNHDA and CDR2 as SQIVND (reference sequence). The CDR3 length is 14 residues. V lost 1 base and J 3 bases, leaving 6 bases between the germline ends. The CDR3 region has the DNA TGTGCCAGTAGTATAGGGACAGCTAATGAAAAACTGTTTTTT. Its translation is CASSIGTANEKLFF.

The genes are TRBV9 and TRBJ1-6; tentative D call: TRBD1 (5 bases). This CDR3 has 16 residues. Trimming took 4 bases from V and 7 from J, leaving 18 bases between them. Per the germline V gene, CDR1 is SGDLS and CDR2 is YYNGEE. CDR3 sequence reads: CASSRRRGAINSPLHF. Here the CDR3 DNA reads TGTGCCAGCAGCCGAAGGAGGGGCGCAATAAATTCACCCCTCCACTTT.

The chain has TRBV9 and TRBJ1-4; a possible D gene is TRBD1 (6 bases). The CDR3 is made up of 15 amino acids. Trimming removed 0 bases from V and 5 bases from J, with 11 bases in between. Germline lookup yields CDR1 SGDLS and CDR2 YYNGEE. CDR3 region: CASSVGSGGNEKLFF. The CDR3, as DNA: TGTGCCAGCAGCGTAGGTTCCGGGGGCAATGAAAAACTGTTTTTT.

The chain carries TRBV25-1 and TRBJ2-5, with D possibly being TRBD1 or TRBD2 (5 bases each). This CDR3 comprises 17 residues. CDR1 is MGHDK, CDR2 SYGVNS, per germline. Trimming took off 0 bases at V and 5 bases at J, with 19 bases between the two ends. Written as DNA, the CDR3 is TGTGCCAGCAGTGAATATATAGGAGCGTCGGGACGGGAGACCCAGTACTTC. It codes for CASSEYIGASGRETQYF.

CDR3 bases: TGCGCCAGCAGCTTGGGAGGAGGCGGCAGTAGCACAGATACGCAGTATTTT. Translated, it gives CASSLGGGGSSTDTQYF. The chain employs TRBV5-1 and TRBJ2-3, with D perhaps matching TRBD2 (5 bases). V was pared by 0 bases and J by 0 bases, with 14 bases between. Per the germline V gene, CDR1 is SGHRS and CDR2 is YFSETQ. CDR3 length: 17 amino acids.

This chain joins TRBV30 and TRBJ1-1; D uncertain. The germline V and J ends were trimmed by 2 bases and 1 base, with 11 bases remaining between them. Germline CDR1 is GTSNPN and CDR2 is SVGIG (reference sequence). CDR3 size: 14 residues. CDR3 loop: CAWSPGRKNTEAFF. CDR3 coding DNA: TGTGCCTGGAGTCCCGGACGGAAGAACACTGAAGCTTTCTTT. Full variable domain (missing parts from reference TRBV30 and TRBJ1-1): SQTIHQWPATLVQPVGSPLSLECTVEGTSNPNLYWYRQAAGRGLQLLFYSVGIGQISSEVPQNLSASRPQDRQFILSSKKLLLSDSGFYLCAWSPGRKNTEAFFGQGTRLTVV.

This chain connects TRBV7-2 to TRBJ2-5, with a weak D call TRBD1 (5 bases). The V end lost 5 bases, the J end lost 4 bases, and 14 bases lay between the germline ends. The CDR3 covers 14 residues. CDR1 SGHTA and CDR2 FQGNSA come from the germline V gene. The DNA of the CDR3 is TGTGCCAGCAGCCCCGGGCGTGGGGCAGAGACCCAGTACTTC. This translates into CASSPGRGAETQYF.